These T cell receptor beta chains were read from a single sample in a study of cytomegalovirus exposure and HLA in healthy donors. Only in-frame clones appear in the TCRdb table, and some are missing; sequencing was by immunoSEQ multiplex PCR. The sample shows 200,000 to 250,000 clones, 77% of them seen only once. Specimen: PBMCs. The receptor set was obtained from a woman aged 55-70 years in good health and CMV-seropositive. CDR3s include the opening cysteine and the closing phenylalanine or tryptophan. D genes are given only for firm matches. Clone sizes are given selectively: once, few, many, or a class where the clone is expanded.

clone_size j_call v_call d_call cdr3_aa cdr3_nt
. TRBJ1-2 TRBV9 TRBD1 CASSARDRAFYGYTF TGTGCCAGCAGCGCCCGGGACAGGGCTTTCTATGGCTACACCTTC
. TRBJ2-3 TRBV7-6 . CASSLADSSDTQYF TGTGCCAGCAGCTTAGCGGACAGCTCAGATACGCAGTATTTT
few TRBJ1-2 TRBV28 TRBD1 CASSTFTGGYGYTF TGTGCCAGCAGTACTTTTACAGGGGGCTATGGCTACACCTTC
. TRBJ2-2 TRBV11-2 TRBD2 CASSLAGGPGGELFF TGTGCCAGCAGCTTAGCGGGGGGGCCGGGCGGGGAGCTGTTTTTT
. TRBJ1-5 TRBV5-1 TRBD1 CASSSTGGAGQPQHF TGCGCCAGCAGCTCAACAGGGGGCGCGGGGCAGCCCCAGCATTTT
few TRBJ1-2 TRBV9 . CASAGGKPGSIYGYTF TGTGCCAGCGCGGGGGGAAAACCGGGCTCGATCTATGGCTACACCTTC
. TRBJ2-7 TRBV18 TRBD1 CASSLTGQAYEQYF TGTGCCAGCTCACTGACAGGGCAAGCCTACGAGCAGTACTTC
. TRBJ1-2 TRBV7-9 TRBD1 CASSFRTGGADYGYTF TGTGCCAGCAGCTTTAGGACAGGGGGCGCAGACTATGGCTACACCTTC
. TRBJ2-3 TRBV5-1 TRBD2 CASSSGLAGTDTQYF TGCGCCAGCAGCTCGGGACTAGCGGGGACAGATACGCAGTATTTT
. TRBJ2-7 TRBV6-6 . CASSPPGGYEQYF TGTGCCAGCAGTCCTCCCGGGGGCTACGAGCAGTACTTC
. TRBJ2-1 TRBV7-2 . CASSLAAVSSYNEQFF TGTGCCAGCAGCTTAGCAGCGGTAAGCTCCTACAATGAGCAGTTCTTC
. TRBJ2-1 TRBV6-1 TRBD2 CASSEAWGGDNEQFF TGTGCCAGCAGTGAAGCGTGGGGGGGGGATAATGAGCAGTTCTTC
. TRBJ2-5 TRBV19 . CASSIFPGSLLWDQYF TGTGCCAGTAGTATTTTCCCCGGGAGTCTACTCTGGGACCAGTACTTC
. TRBJ2-7 TRBV7-2 TRBD2 CASSSRLAAEQYF TGTGCCAGCAGCTCCCGCCTAGCGGCCGAGCAGTACTTC
once TRBJ2-1 TRBV7-3 . CASSPHRDNYNEQFF TGTGCCAGCAGCCCCCACCGGGACAACTACAATGAGCAGTTCTTC
. TRBJ1-2 TRBV15 TRBD1 CATSRGQALNYGYTF TGTGCCACCAGCAGGGGACAGGCCCTCAACTATGGCTACACCTTC
once TRBJ2-2 TRBV11-3 . CASSLESRQAGELFF TGTGCCAGCAGCTTAGAGAGTAGGCAGGCCGGGGAGCTGTTTTTT
once TRBJ2-7 TRBV28 TRBD2 CATRLAGGISIYEQYF TGTGCCACCCGACTAGCGGGGGGGATATCCATTTACGAGCAGTACTTC
. TRBJ1-1 TRBV9 . CASSVLPSRNTEAFF TGTGCCAGCAGCGTGCTTCCCTCCAGGAACACTGAAGCTTTCTTT
. TRBJ2-3 TRBV30 TRBD2 CAWSGGTRGQYF TGTGCCTGGAGCGGGGGGACTCGGGGGCAGTATTTT
. TRBJ1-1 TRBV6-5 . CASSRGFETEAFF TGTGCCAGCAGCCGGGGGTTCGAAACTGAAGCTTTCTTT
. TRBJ1-1 TRBV5-1 . CASRGAENTEAFF TGCGCCAGCAGAGGCGCGGAGAACACTGAAGCTTTCTTT
. TRBJ2-1 TRBV18 . CASSPGGAGTWEQFF TGTGCCAGCTCACCAGGTGGGGCGGGAACCTGGGAGCAGTTCTTC
. TRBJ2-7 TRBV19 TRBD2 CASSSSGTAYEQYF TGTGCCAGTAGTTCAAGCGGGACCGCCTACGAGCAGTACTTC
. TRBJ1-5 TRBV28 . CASSVQRPQHF TGTGCCAGCAGTGTACAGAGGCCCCAGCATTTT
. TRBJ2-1 TRBV9 . CASSVTGTNEQFF TGTGCCAGCAGCGTAACAGGGACCAATGAGCAGTTCTTC
. TRBJ1-1 TRBV19 . CASSIRDTEAFF TGTGCCAGTAGTATCCGGGACACTGAAGCTTTCTTT
. TRBJ2-7 TRBV29-1 TRBD1 CSVVGDRGHSYEQYF TGCAGCGTTGTAGGGGACAGGGGACACTCCTACGAGCAGTACTTC
. TRBJ2-1 TRBV5-8 . CASSLDGDSYNEQFF TGTGCCAGCAGCTTGGACGGAGACTCCTACAATGAGCAGTTCTTC
. TRBJ1-2 TRBV7-9 TRBD1 CSSSLEDRVGGYTF TGTTCCAGCAGCTTAGAAGACAGGGTTGGAGGCTACACCTTC
. TRBJ2-6 TRBV5-1 TRBD2 CASSLEGRDGGANVLTF TGCGCCAGCAGCTTGGAAGGGAGGGACGGTGGGGCCAACGTCCTGACTTTC
. TRBJ1-1 TRBV6-6 . CASIANTEAFF TGTGCCAGCATAGCTAACACTGAAGCTTTCTTT
. TRBJ2-5 TRBV5-6 TRBD1 CASSLGQAQETQYF TGTGCCAGCAGCCTAGGACAGGCTCAAGAGACCCAGTACTTC
. TRBJ1-2 TRBV10-2 . CASSEWGGGYTF TGCGCCAGCAGTGAATGGGGAGGTGGCTACACCTTC
. TRBJ1-1 TRBV27 . CASSTRPGWGLNTEAFF TGTGCCAGCAGTACTCGGCCGGGGTGGGGTTTGAACACTGAAGCTTTCTTT
. TRBJ1-1 TRBV28 . CASSLLYSKGSDAFF TGTGCCAGCAGTTTATTGTACAGTAAGGGGTCTGATGCTTTCTTT
few TRBJ2-2 TRBV15 TRBD2 CATSREGPLAGEGITGELFF TGTGCCACCAGCAGAGAAGGCCCACTAGCGGGAGAAGGAATAACCGGGGAGCTGTTTTTT
. TRBJ1-2 TRBV19 TRBD1 CASSEGQNYGYTF TGTGCCAGTAGTGAGGGACAGAACTATGGCTACACCTTC
. TRBJ2-7 TRBV6-1 TRBD2 CASRTGLAGVYEQYF TGTGCCAGCAGGACGGGACTAGCGGGAGTCTACGAGCAGTACTTC
. TRBJ1-4 TRBV9 . CASSVGPNEKLFF TGTGCCAGCAGCGTAGGGCCTAATGAAAAACTGTTTTTT
. TRBJ1-4 TRBV6-1 . CASHWAPANEKLFF TGTGCCAGCCACTGGGCTCCAGCTAATGAAAAACTGTTTTTT
few TRBJ2-1 TRBV29-1 . CSGGVRGPYNEQFF TGCAGCGGAGGCGTCAGGGGCCCCTACAATGAGCAGTTCTTC
. TRBJ1-1 TRBV5-1 . CASSLDARGGTEAFF TGCGCCAGCAGCTTGGATGCTAGGGGAGGTACTGAAGCTTTCTTT
. TRBJ2-5 TRBV7-2 TRBD2 CASSLAQAGGQETQYF TGTGCCAGCAGCTTAGCGCAAGCGGGGGGACAAGAGACCCAGTACTTC
. TRBJ2-1 TRBV5-1 TRBD1 CASSFGTGGNEQFF TGCGCCAGCAGCTTCGGGACAGGGGGGAATGAGCAGTTCTTC
. TRBJ1-2 TRBV2 . CASSEGHNGYTF TGTGCCAGCAGTGAAGGACATAATGGCTACACCTTC